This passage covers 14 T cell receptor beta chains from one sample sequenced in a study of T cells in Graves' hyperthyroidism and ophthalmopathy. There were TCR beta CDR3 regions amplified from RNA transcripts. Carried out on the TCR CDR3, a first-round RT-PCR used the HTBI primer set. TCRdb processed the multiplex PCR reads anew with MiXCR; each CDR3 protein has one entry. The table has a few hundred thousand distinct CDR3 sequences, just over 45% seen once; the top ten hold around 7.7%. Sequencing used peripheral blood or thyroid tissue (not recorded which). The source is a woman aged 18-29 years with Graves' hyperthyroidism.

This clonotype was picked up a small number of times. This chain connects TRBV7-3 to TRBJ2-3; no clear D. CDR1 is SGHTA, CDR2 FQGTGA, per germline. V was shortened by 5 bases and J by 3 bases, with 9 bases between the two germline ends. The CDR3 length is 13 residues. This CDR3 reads CASSLIITDTQYF. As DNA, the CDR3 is TGTGCCAGCAGCCTAATTATAACAGATACGCAGTATTTT.

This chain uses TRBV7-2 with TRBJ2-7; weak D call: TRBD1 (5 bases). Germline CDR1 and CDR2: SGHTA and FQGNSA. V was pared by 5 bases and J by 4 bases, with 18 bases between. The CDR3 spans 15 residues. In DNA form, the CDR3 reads TGTGCCAGCAGCACGGGCAGCGCCCAGGGTTACGAGCAGTACTTC. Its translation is CASSTGSAQGYEQYF. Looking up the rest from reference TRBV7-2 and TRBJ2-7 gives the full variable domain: GAGVSQSPSNKVTEKGKDVELRCDPISGHTALYWYRQSLGQGLEFLIYFQGNSAPDKSGLPSDRFSAERTGGSVSTLTIQRTQQEDSAVYLCASSTGSAQGYEQYFGPGTRLTVT.

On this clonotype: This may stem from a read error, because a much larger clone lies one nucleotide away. The CDR3 is CASSQVVSYDYTF. The CDR3, as DNA: TGCGCCAGCAGCCAGGTAGTATCCTATGACTACACCTTC. V gene TRBV4-1 combines with J gene TRBJ1-2; D gene uncertain. The V gene's germline CDR1 is MGHRA and CDR2 YSYEKL. CDR3 length: 13 amino acids.

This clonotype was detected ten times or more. The CDR3 DNA reads as TGTGCCAGCAGTGAAGGCACGGACACGCGGGGCACTGAAGCTTTCTTT. Amino acid sequence: CASSEGTDTRGTEAFF. The V call is TRBV6-1, the J call TRBJ1-1; D is perhaps TRBD1 (5 bases). This CDR3 contains 16 residues. In germline, CDR1 is MNHNS, CDR2 SASEGT. V gave up 1 base and J gave up 4 bases, with 16 bases separating them.

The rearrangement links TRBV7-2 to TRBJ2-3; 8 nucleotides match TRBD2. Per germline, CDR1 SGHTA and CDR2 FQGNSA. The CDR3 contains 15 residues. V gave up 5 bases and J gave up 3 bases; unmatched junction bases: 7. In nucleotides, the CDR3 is TGTGCCAGCAGCCCTAGCGGGTCGGGGACAGATACGCAGTATTTT. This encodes CASSPSGSGTDTQYF.

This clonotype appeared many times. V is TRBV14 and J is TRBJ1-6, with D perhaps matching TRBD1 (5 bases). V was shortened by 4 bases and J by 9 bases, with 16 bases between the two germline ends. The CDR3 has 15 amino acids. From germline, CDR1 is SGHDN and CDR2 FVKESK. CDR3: CASSPTGTGGSPLHF. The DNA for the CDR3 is TGTGCCAGCAGCCCCACCGGGACCGGGGGTTCACCCCTCCACTTT.

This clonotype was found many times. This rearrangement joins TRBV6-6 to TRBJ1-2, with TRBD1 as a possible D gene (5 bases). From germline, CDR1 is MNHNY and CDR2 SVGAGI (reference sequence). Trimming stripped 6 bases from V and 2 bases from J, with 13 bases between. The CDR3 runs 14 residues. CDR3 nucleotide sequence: TGTGCCAGCAGACCCTTGGGACGGAACTATGGCTACACCTTC. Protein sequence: CASRPLGRNYGYTF.

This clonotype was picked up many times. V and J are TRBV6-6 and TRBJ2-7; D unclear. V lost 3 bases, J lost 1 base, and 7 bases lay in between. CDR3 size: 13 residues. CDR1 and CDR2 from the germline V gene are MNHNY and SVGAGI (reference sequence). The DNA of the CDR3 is TGTGCCAGCAGTTATTGGGATTCCTACGAGCAGTACTTC. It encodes CASSYWDSYEQYF.

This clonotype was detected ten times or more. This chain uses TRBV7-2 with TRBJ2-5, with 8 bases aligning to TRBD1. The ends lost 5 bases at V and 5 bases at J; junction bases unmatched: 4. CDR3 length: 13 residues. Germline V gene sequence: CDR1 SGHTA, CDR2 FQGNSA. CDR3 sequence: CASSRTGRETQYF. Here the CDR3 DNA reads TGTGCCAGCAGCAGGACAGGGAGGGAGACCCAGTACTTC.

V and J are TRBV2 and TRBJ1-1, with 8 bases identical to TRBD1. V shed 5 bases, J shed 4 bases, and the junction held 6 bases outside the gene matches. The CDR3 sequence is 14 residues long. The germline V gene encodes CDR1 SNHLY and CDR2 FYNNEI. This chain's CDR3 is CASSLQGEGTEAFF. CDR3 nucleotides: TGTGCCAGCAGTTTACAGGGGGAAGGCACTGAAGCTTTCTTT.

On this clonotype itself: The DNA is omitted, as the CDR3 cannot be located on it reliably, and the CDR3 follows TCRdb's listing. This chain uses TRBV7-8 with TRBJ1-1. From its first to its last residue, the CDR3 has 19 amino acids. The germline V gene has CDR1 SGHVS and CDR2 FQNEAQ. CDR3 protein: CASSFYICSAIRGSTEAFF.

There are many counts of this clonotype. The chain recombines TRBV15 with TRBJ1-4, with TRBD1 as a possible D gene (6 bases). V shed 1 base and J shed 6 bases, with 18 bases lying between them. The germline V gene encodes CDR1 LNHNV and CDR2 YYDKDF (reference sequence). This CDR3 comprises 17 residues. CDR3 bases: TGTGCCACCAGCAGAGTGGGGCTGGGGGCTCCTGATGAAAAACTGTTTTTT. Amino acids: CATSRVGLGAPDEKLFF.

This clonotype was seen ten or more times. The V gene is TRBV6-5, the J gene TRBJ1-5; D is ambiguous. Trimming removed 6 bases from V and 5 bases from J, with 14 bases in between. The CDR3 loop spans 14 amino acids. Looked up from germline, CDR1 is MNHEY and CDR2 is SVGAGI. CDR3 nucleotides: TGTGCCAGCAGCCGTCCCCCTCAAGATCAGCCCCAGCATTTT. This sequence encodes CASSRPPQDQPQHF.

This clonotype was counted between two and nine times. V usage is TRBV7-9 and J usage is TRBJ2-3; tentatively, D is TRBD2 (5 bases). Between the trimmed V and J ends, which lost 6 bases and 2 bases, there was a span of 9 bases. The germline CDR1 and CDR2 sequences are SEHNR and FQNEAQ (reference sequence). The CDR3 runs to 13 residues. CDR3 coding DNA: TGTGCCAGCAGAACCGGGAACACAGATACGCAGTATTTT. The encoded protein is CASRTGNTDTQYF.